This T cell receptor beta chain was observed in a study of shared clonotypes between healthy human individuals. Study as a whole: Donor composition was a couple of women and three men, aged 18 to 49. Study-wide results and caveats: When compared with the clonotypes that were shared by all four sorted-subset donors, the non-shared clonotypes turned out to have lower generation probabilities.

About this clone itself: What it binds is not known.

As defined, naive CD8 cells were CD45RO-negative and positively selected for CCR7, with terminally differentiated effector memory CD45RA+ cells excluded. Germline V lookup: CDR1 SGHNT, CDR2 YYREEE (reference sequence). The CDR3 has 16 residues. With V trimmed by 0 bases and J by 4 bases, 1 base remained unmatched. This table comes from immunoSEQ multiplex PCR, and its TCRdb copy is limited to in-frame clones, with some not included. This sample has around 1.9 million clones, with roughly 95% found just once. What was sequenced was naive CD8+ T cells from PBMCs. The sequence derives from a man aged 18 to 35 in good health. Some clones in this sample may be carry-over from other donors' samples. J is TRBJ2-2 and V is TRBV5-4, with 12 bases fitting TRBD1. In DNA form, the CDR3 reads TGTGCCAGCAGCTTGGGGGACAGGGGGCTCACCGGGGAGCTGTTTTTT. It translates to CASSLGDRGLTGELFF.